This T cell receptor (beta chain) derives from a study of shared clonotypes between healthy human individuals. Adults of Caucasian background living in Nashville, Tennessee made up all donors. The germline CDR1 and CDR2 sequences are MNHEY and SVGAGI. The CDR3 is made up of 13 amino acids. The ends were cut back, 6 bases at V and 4 bases at J, with 13 bases in the middle. A deep-level run was used for the assay. Several immunoSEQ plates held equal portions of the genomic DNA taken from each subset. Per the study methods: ImmunoSEQ supplied junction-only sequences lacking quality scores, so filtering was different. Sequencing was performed with immunoSEQ multiplex PCR; in TCRdb, only in-frame clones are kept and a portion is missing. The V and J calls and clone size come from that table; D and trimming were worked out from the DNA. The table shows over a million clones, with 98% occurring only once.

The chain combines TRBV6-5 with TRBJ2-7; D might be TRBD1 (5 bases). This TCR was recovered from a man aged 25 to 40 in good health. Sequencing input: naive CD4+ T cells sorted from blood. Subset specified: CD45RA+ positively selected. CDR3 coding DNA: TGTGCCAGCAGCAGACAGATTTCTTACGAGCAGTACTTC. This sequence encodes CASSRQISYEQYF.